Listed below are T cell receptor beta chains from one sample, sequenced in a study of T cell responses to AZD1222 COVID-19 vaccine. Assay: immunoSEQ multiplex PCR; the TCRdb copy retains only in-frame clones and omits some. The repertoire includes roughly 140,000 clones, about 87% of them detected once, and around 2.3% sits in the top ten. The sequences come from peripheral blood, collected on day 0 of AZD1222 vaccination. These receptors all come from an adult in good health. Each CDR3 is given with its conserved first and last residue. The order of the fields is J gene, V gene, D gene, clone size, CDR3 DNA, CDR3 protein. D genes are given only for firm matches. Expanded clones get a size class; other rows say once, few or many, or leave the size out.

>TRBJ2-1|TRBV5-1|TRBD2|few
TGCGCCAGCAGCTTGGAAAGCGGGAGATTGCATGAGCAGTTCTTC
CASSLESGRLHEQFF
>TRBJ1-2|TRBV6-5|.|once
TGTGCCAGCAGCGGCGGTAATAAGGTCCATGGCTACACCTTC
CASSGGNKVHGYTF
>TRBJ2-7|TRBV28|TRBD1|.
TGTGCCAGCACTTCCCATGGCGGGACAGGGTTCCGGGAGCAGTACTTC
CASTSHGGTGFREQYF
>TRBJ1-5|TRBV19|.|.
TGTGCCAGTACTCAAGGGACCCGGCCCCAGCATTTT
CASTQGTRPQHF
>TRBJ2-2|TRBV27|.|.
TGTGCCAGCAGTTTACGGGCGAACACCGGGGAGCTGTTTTTT
CASSLRANTGELFF
>TRBJ2-2|TRBV7-2|TRBD2|.
TGTGCCAGCAGCTGGCGACTAGCGGGAGGCGTCATTCCCACCGGGGAGCTATTTTTT
CASSWRLAGGVIPTGELFF
>TRBJ2-7|TRBV12-3/TRBV12-4|.|.
TGTGCCAGCAGTTTATTGGGATACGAGCAGTACTTC
CASSLLGYEQYF
>TRBJ1-2|TRBV5-8|.|.
TGTGCCAGCACCGCTACCTCTTATTATGGCTACACCTTC
CASTATSYYGYTF
>TRBJ1-5|TRBV7-6|.|.
TGTGCCAGCAGCCCCCGCAGGGGACCGCAGGGCAATCAGCCCCAGCATTTT
CASSPRRGPQGNQPQHF
>TRBJ2-3|TRBV3-1/TRBV3-2|.|.
TGTGCCAGCAGCCAAAGGGGGGGGAGCACAGATACGCAGTATTTT
CASSQRGGSTDTQYF
>TRBJ2-7|TRBV4-2|.|.
TGTGCCAGCAGCCAAGAAGCCCCCGGGACTGCTCTAGGCTACGAGCAGTACTTC
CASSQEAPGTALGYEQYF
>TRBJ1-1|TRBV6-5|.|.
TGTGCCACCCGCTTCAGTCTCATGAACACTGAAGCTTTCTTT
CATRFSLMNTEAFF
>TRBJ1-2|TRBV3-1/TRBV3-2|.|.
TGTGCCAGCAGCCAAGATCTCGGACGAGGGAAGAAGTATGGCTACACCTTC
CASSQDLGRGKKYGYTF
>TRBJ2-2|TRBV11-2|TRBD2|.
TGTGCCAGCAGCCTTAGCGGGAGCATGGGCGGGGAGCTGTTTTTT
CASSLSGSMGGELFF
>TRBJ1-1|TRBV9|TRBD1|.
TGTGCCAGCAGCGATTACAGGGGAAACACTGAAGCTTTCTTT
CASSDYRGNTEAFF
>TRBJ1-4|TRBV5-1|.|.
TGCGCCAGCAGCTTAGGAGGGGTAAGGGAAAAACTGTTTTTT
CASSLGGVREKLFF
>TRBJ2-5|TRBV15|.|.
TGTGCCACCAGCAGGACAGGCCAAGAGACCCAGTACTTC
CATSRTGQETQYF
>TRBJ2-2|TRBV7-3|.|.
TGTGCCAGCAGCTTAATAGGGACCGGGGAGCTGTTTTTT
CASSLIGTGELFF
>TRBJ2-3|TRBV5-4|TRBD2|.
TGTGCCAGCAGCTTGGGGCCAGCGGGAGTCGCAGATACGCAGTATTTT
CASSLGPAGVADTQYF
>TRBJ2-1|TRBV6-4|TRBD2|.
TGTGCCACACCCAGCGGGGGTTTTTGTTGTGAGCAGTTCTTC
CATPSGGFCCEQFF
>TRBJ2-1|TRBV12-3/TRBV12-4|.|.
TGTGCCAGCAGTCTCTCAGGGTACAATGAGCAGTTCTTC
CASSLSGYNEQFF
>TRBJ2-1|TRBV2|.|.
TGTGCCAGCAGTGAATCCCCCAGAGGCCCCTACAATGAGCAGTTCTTC
CASSESPRGPYNEQFF
>TRBJ2-1|TRBV6-2/TRBV6-3|TRBD2|.
TGTGCCAGCAGTCGGGAGGGGGACACTCCCATTAATGAGCAGTTCTTC
CASSREGDTPINEQFF
>TRBJ2-7|TRBV27|.|few
TGTGCCAGCAGTTTAAACACCTACGAGCAGTACTTC
CASSLNTYEQYF
>TRBJ1-1|TRBV5-6|.|.
TGTGCCAGCAGCTTAATTACAGGGTTCACTGAAGCTTTCTTT
CASSLITGFTEAFF
>TRBJ1-1|TRBV19|TRBD1|.
TGTGCCAGTAACACCCTGACAGGGAGGATGAACACTGAAGCTTTCTTT
CASNTLTGRMNTEAFF